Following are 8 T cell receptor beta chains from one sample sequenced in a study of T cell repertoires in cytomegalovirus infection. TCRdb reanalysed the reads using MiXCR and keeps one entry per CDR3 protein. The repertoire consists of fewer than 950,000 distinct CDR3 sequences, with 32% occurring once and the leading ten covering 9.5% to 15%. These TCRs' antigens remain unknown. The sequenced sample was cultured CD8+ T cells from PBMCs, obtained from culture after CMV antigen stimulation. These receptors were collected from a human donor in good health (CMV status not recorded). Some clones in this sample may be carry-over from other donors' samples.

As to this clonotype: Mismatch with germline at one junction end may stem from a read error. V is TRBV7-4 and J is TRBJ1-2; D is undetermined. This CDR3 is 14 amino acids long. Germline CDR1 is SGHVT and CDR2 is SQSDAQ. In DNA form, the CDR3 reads TGTGTCAGCAGCTTATCCACCCGGGAAGATGGCTACACCTTC. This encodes CVSSLSTREDGYTF.

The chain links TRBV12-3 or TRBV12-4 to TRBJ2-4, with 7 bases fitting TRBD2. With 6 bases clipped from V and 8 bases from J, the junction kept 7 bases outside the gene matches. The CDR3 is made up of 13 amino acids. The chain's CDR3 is CASSLTGRDIQYF. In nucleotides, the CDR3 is TGTGCCAGCAGCTTGACGGGGAGGGACATTCAGTACTTC.

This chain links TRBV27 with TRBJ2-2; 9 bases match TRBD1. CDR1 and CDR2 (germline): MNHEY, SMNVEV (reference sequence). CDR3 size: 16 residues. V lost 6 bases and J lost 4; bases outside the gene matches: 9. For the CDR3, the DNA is TGTGCCAGCAGGAAACAGGGGGCCCCGCGCACCGGGGAGCTGTTTTTT. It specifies CASRKQGAPRTGELFF.

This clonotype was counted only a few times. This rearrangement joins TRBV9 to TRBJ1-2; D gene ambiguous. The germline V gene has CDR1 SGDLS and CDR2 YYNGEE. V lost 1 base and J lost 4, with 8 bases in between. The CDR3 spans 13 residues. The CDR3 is CASSVTVSYGYTF. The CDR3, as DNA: TGTGCCAGCAGCGTAACAGTGTCCTATGGCTACACCTTC.

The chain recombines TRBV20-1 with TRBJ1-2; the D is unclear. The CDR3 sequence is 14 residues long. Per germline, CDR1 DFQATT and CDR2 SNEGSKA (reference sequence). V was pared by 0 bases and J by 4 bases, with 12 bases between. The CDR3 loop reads CSARDWEEVYGYTF. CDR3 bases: TGCAGTGCTAGAGACTGGGAGGAGGTCTATGGCTACACCTTC.

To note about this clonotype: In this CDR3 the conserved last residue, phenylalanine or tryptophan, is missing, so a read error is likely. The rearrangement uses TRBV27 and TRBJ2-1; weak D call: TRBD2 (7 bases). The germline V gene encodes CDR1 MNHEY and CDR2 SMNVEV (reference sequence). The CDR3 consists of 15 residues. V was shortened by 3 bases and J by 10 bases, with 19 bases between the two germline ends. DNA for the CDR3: TGTGCCAGCAGTTTGTCGGGGGGCGCGAGTCAAGAGCAGTTCTCC. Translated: CASSLSGGASQEQFS.

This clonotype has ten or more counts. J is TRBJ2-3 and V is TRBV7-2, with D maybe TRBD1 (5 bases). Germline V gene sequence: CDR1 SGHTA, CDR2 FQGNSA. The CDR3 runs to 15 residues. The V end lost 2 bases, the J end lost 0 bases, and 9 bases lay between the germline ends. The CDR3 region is CASSLMGRSTDTQYF. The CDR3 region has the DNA TGTGCCAGCAGCTTAATGGGGCGGAGCACAGATACGCAGTATTTT.

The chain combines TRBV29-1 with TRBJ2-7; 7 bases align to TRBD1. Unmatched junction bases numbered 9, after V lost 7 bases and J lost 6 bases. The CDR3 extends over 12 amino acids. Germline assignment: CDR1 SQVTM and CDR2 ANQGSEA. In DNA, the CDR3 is TGCAGCGCCCGACAGGGTATTAGCGAGCAGTACTTC. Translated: CSARQGISEQYF.